This T cell receptor beta chain was captured by sequencing in a study of cytomegalovirus exposure and HLA in healthy donors. On this clone: Antigen unknown.

The study, taken as a whole, reports: Generally TCR sequences proved uncommon, though certain public TCRs appeared in numerous donors.

This CDR3 comprises 13 residues. V was cut by 5 bases and J by 7 bases, with 14 bases left in between. Germline loops: CDR1 SGHVS, CDR2 FQNEAQ. The PCR ran on 60 Vbeta and 13 Jbeta primers. Assay: immunoSEQ multiplex PCR; the TCRdb copy retains only in-frame clones and omits some. The data contain 200,000 to 250,000 clones, 65% to 75% of them singletons. The chain has TRBV7-8 and TRBJ1-1; tentative D call: TRBD1 (5 bases). This TCR came from a woman in her twenties or thirties in good health and CMV-seronegative. What was sequenced was PBMCs. The CDR3 DNA follows: TGTGCCAGCAGCCCTAGACAGCGGGGTGAAGCTTTCTTT. Amino acids: CASSPRQRGEAFF.